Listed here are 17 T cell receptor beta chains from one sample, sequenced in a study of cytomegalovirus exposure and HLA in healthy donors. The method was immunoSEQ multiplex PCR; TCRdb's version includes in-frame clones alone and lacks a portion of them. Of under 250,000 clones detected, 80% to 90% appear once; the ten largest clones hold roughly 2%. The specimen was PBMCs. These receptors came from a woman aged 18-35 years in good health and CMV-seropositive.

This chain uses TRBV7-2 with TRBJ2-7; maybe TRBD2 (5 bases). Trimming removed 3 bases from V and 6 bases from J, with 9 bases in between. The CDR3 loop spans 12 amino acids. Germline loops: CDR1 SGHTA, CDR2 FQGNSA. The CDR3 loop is CASSFRRGEQYF. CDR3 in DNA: TGTGCCAGCAGCTTCCGTCGGGGCGAGCAGTACTTC.

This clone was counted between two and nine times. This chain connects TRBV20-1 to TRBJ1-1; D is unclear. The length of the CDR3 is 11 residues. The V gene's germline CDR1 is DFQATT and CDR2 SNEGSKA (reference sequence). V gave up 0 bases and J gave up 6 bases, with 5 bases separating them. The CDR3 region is CSAREGAEAFF. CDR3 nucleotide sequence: TGCAGTGCTAGAGAAGGAGCTGAAGCTTTCTTT.

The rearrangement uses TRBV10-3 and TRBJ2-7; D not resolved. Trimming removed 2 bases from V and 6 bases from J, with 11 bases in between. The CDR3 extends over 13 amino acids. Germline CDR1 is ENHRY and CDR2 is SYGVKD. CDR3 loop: CAISEVAPSEQYF. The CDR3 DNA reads TGTGCCATCAGTGAGGTTGCACCCAGCGAGCAGTACTTC.

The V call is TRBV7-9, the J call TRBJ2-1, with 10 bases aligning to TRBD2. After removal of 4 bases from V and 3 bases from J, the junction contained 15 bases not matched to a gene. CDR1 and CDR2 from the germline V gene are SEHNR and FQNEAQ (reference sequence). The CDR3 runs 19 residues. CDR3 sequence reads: CASSSSLRTSGLSYNEQFF. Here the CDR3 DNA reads TGTGCCAGCAGCTCCTCTTTAAGGACTAGCGGATTGAGCTACAATGAGCAGTTCTTC.

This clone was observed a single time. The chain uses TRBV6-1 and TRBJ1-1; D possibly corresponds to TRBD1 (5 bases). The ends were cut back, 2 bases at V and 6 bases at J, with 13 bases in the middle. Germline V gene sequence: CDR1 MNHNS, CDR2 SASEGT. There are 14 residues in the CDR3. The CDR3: CASSEQGSGSEAFF. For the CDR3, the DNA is TGTGCCAGCAGTGAACAGGGTTCTGGATCTGAAGCTTTCTTT.

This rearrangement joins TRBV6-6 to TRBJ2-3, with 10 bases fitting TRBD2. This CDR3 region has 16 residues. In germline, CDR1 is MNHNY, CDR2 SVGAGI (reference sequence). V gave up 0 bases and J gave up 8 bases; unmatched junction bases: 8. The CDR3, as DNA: TGTGCCAGCAGTTACTCCGAAGCGGGAGGGGGCGGTACGCAGTATTTT. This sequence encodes CASSYSEAGGGGTQYF.

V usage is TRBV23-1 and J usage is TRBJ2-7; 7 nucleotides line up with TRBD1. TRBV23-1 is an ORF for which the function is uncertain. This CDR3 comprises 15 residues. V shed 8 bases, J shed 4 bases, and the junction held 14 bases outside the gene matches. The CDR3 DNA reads TGCGCCAGCGAAAACCACGGGACAGATCCTTACGAGCAGTACTTC. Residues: CASENHGTDPYEQYF.

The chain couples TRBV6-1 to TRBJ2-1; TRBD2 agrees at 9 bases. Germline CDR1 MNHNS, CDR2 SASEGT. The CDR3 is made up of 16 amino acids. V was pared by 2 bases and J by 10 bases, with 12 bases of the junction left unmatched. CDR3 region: CASSESAGGPIGEQFF. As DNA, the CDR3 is TGTGCCAGCAGTGAATCCGCGGGAGGGCCAATAGGGGAGCAGTTCTTC.

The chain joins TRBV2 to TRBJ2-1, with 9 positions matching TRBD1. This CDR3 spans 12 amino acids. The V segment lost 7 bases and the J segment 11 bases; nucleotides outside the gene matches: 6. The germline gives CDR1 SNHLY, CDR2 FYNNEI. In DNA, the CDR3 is TGTGCCAGCACCCGGGACAGGGAACAGCAGTTCTTC. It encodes CASTRDREQQFF.

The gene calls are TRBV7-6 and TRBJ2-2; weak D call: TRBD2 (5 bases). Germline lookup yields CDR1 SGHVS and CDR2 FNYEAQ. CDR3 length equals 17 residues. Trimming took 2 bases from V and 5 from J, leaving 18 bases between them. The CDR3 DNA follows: TGTGCCAGCAGCTTAATACTCTCCCGTGCGGGTACCGGGGAGCTGTTTTTT. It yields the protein CASSLILSRAGTGELFF.

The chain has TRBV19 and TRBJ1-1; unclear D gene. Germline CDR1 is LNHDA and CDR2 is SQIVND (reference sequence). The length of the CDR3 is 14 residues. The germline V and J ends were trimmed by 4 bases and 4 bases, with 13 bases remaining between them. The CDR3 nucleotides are TGTGCCAGTAGTAACCGCGGGGTCGGCACTGAAGCTTTCTTT. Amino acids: CASSNRGVGTEAFF.

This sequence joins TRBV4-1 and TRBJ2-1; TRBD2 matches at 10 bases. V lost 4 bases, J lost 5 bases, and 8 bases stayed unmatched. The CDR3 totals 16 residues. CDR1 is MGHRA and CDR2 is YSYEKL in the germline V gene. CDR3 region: CASSRPGLAVDNEQFF. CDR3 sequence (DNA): TGCGCCAGCAGCCGACCCGGACTAGCGGTTGACAATGAGCAGTTCTTC.

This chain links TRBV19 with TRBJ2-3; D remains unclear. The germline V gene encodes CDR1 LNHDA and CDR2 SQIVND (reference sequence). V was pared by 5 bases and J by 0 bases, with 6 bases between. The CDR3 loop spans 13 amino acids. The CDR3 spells CASSPQSTDTQYF. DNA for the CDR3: TGTGCCAGTAGTCCCCAGAGCACAGATACGCAGTATTTT.

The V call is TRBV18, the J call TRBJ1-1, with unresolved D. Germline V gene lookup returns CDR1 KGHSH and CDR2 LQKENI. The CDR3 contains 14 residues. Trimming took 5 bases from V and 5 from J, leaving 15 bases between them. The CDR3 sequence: CASSTTQPGTEAFF. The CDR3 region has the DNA TGTGCCAGCTCAACGACCCAGCCGGGGACTGAAGCTTTCTTT.

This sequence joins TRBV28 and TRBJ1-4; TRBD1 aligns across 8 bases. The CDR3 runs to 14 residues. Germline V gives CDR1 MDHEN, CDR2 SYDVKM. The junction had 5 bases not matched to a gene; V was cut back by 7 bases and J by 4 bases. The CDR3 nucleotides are TGTGCCAGCACTACACAGGGGGTTAATGAAAAACTGTTTTTT. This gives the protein CASTTQGVNEKLFF. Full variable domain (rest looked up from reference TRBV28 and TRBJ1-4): DVKVTQSSRYLVKRTGEKVFLECVQDMDHENMFWYRQDPGLGLRLIYFSYDVKMKEKGDIPEGYSVSREKKERFSLILESASTNQTSMYLCASTTQGVNEKLFFGSGTQLSVL.

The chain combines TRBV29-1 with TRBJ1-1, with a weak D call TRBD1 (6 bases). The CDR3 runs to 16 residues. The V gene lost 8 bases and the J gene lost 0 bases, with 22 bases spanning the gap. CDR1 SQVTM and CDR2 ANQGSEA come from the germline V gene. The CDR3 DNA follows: TGCAGCATAGAGACTCCGGGACAAAGCATGAACACTGAAGCTTTCTTT. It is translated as CSIETPGQSMNTEAFF.

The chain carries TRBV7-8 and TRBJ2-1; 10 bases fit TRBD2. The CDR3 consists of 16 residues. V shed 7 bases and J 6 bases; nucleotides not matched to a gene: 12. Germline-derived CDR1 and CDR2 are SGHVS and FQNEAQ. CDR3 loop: CASTQRSSGSSNEQFF. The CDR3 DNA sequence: TGTGCCAGCACCCAACGGTCTAGCGGGAGTTCCAATGAGCAGTTCTTC.